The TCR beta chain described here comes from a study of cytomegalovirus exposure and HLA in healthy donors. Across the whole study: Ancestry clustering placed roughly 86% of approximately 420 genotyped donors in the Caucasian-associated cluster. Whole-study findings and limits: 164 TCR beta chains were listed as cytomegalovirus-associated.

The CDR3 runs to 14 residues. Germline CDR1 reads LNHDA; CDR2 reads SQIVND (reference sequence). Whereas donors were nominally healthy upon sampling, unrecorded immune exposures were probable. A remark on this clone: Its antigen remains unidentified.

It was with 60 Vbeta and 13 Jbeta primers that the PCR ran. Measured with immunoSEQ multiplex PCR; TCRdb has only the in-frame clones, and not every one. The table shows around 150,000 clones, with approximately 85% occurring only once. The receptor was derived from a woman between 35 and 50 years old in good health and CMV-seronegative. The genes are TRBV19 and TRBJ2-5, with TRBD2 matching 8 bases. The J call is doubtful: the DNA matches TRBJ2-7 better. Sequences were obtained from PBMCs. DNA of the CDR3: TGTGCCAGTAGTAAGCTAGCGGGTCCCTACGAGCAGTACTTC. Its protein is CASSKLAGPYEQYF.